This T cell receptor (beta chain) is drawn from a study of blood T cell repertoires in COVID-19. Study-level information: Collection of acute and convalescent COVID-19 samples took place in the United States, Italy and Spain. PBMCs, B-cell-depleted T cells, or T cells were the source of the cDNA or gDNA that made up the material.

Germline CDR1 is SNHLY and CDR2 is FYNNEI. The CDR3 is 14 residues long. With V trimmed by 6 bases and J by 6 bases, 9 bases remained unmatched. TCRdb keeps only in-frame clones here, not all; method: immunoSEQ multiplex PCR. The table records 35,000 to 55,000 clones, 90% of them present only once. Sequenced: peripheral blood. The rearrangement joins TRBV2 to TRBJ2-7, with TRBD2 matching 9 bases. This sequence originates from a man aged 50-60 years with active COVID-19. The CDR3 region is CASSDASGEIEQYF. The DNA for the CDR3 is TGTGCCAGCAGCGATGCTAGCGGGGAGATCGAGCAGTACTTC.